A selection of T cell receptor beta chains follows, all from one sample in a study of CD8 T cells in Susac syndrome. MiXCR, applied by TCRdb to the immunoSEQ multiplex PCR reads, yields one record per CDR3 protein. The sample contains about 120,000 distinct CDR3 sequences, nearly 96% of which appear only once. Sequenced input: CD4+ T cells from PBMCs. The receptors stem from a human donor with Susac syndrome. Both conserved end residues are part of each CDR3. The D gene is left open where the match is weak. Rows give clone size only sometimes, using once, few, many, or a class for an expanded clone.

clone_size d_call j_call v_call cdr3_nt cdr3_aa
- - TRBJ2-7 TRBV29-1 TGCAGCGTAGGGGCCTCTGCCAGCGAGCAGTACTTC CSVGASASEQYF
- TRBD1 TRBJ2-5 TRBV7-2 TGTGCCAGCAGCTCACAGGGGGCTGGGACCCAGTACTTC CASSSQGAGTQYF
- TRBD1 TRBJ2-7 TRBV5-1 TGCGCCAGCAGCTCCGGGACAGGGGGCGATTACGAGCAGTACTTC CASSSGTGGDYEQYF
- TRBD1 TRBJ2-6 TRBV3-1 TGTGCCAGCAGCGACAGGGTCATCTCTGGGGCCAACGTCCTGACTTTC CASSDRVISGANVLTF
once - TRBJ1-5 TRBV27 TGTGCCAGCAGTTTATCCGGAGAGAGAGAGCCCCAGCATTTT CASSLSGEREPQHF
- - TRBJ1-4 TRBV12-3/TRBV12-4 TGTGCCAGCAGTTTTGGCAGGGGAGGTGAAAAACTGTTTTTT CASSFGRGGEKLFF
- TRBD2 TRBJ2-1 TRBV19 TGTGCCAGTAGTATCCAGCGGGGAGACAATGAGCAGTTCTTC CASSIQRGDNEQFF
- TRBD1 TRBJ2-7 TRBV30 TGTGCCTGGCCCCGGGACAGTACACAACTCTACGAGCAGTACTTC CAWPRDSTQLYEQYF
- - TRBJ1-5 TRBV5-1 TGCGCCAGCAGCATCGACAGCTATCAGCCCCAGCATTTT CASSIDSYQPQHF
- TRBD1 TRBJ1-2 TRBV15 TGTGCCACCAGCAGTCGACAGGGACGGGGCTATGGCTACACCTTC CATSSRQGRGYGYTF
- - TRBJ1-5 TRBV30 TGTGCCTACAAAACAGGAGGTCAGCCCCAGCATTTT CAYKTGGQPQHF
- TRBD2 TRBJ2-1 TRBV14 TGTGCCAGCAGCCATCCAGGCAGGACTAGCTACAATGAGCAGTTCTTC CASSHPGRTSYNEQFF
- - TRBJ2-6 TRBV30 TGTGCCTGGAGTGAGGTCTCTGGGGCCAACGTCCTGACTTTC CAWSEVSGANVLTF
- - TRBJ2-3 TRBV30 TGTGCCTGGAGTCTACGGAGGAGCGGACGAGACACAGATACGCAGTATTTT CAWSLRRSGRDTDTQYF
- TRBD1 TRBJ2-2 TRBV18 TGTGCCAGCTCACGGGGACAGGCGAACACCGGGGAGCTGTTTTTT CASSRGQANTGELFF
- TRBD2 TRBJ2-7 TRBV7-9 TGTGCCAGCAGCACGACTAGCGGGAGGGCCGATCAGTACTTC CASSTTSGRADQYF
- - TRBJ2-7 TRBV20-1 TGCAGTGCTACGACTAGCTCCTACGAGCAGTACTTC CSATTSSYEQYF
- - TRBJ2-3 TRBV3-1 TGTGCCAGCAGCCCATTAGCGTACTCTAGCACAGATACGCAGTATTTT CASSPLAYSSTDTQYF
- TRBD1 TRBJ1-2 TRBV6-6 TGTGCCAGCGGCGGACAGGGTCCCTATGGCTACACCTTC CASGGQGPYGYTF
- TRBD1 TRBJ1-4 TRBV7-2 TGTGCCAGCAGCTTAGACTCACAGGGGAGAGGTGAAAAACTGTTTTTT CASSLDSQGRGEKLFF
- TRBD1 TRBJ2-2 TRBV6-5 TGTGCCAGCAGTTCGACAGGGGGCGGAAACACCGGGGAGCTGTTTTTT CASSSTGGGNTGELFF
- TRBD1 TRBJ2-4 TRBV29-1 TGCAGCGTTGGTACAGGGGAGATTGGCAAAAACATTCAGTACTTC CSVGTGEIGKNIQYF
- TRBD1 TRBJ1-1 TRBV12-3/TRBV12-4 TGTGCCAGCAGTCCGGACAGGGTGGACACTGAAGCTTTCTTT CASSPDRVDTEAFF
- - TRBJ1-2 TRBV12-3/TRBV12-4 TGTGCCAGCAGTTCTTGGGGTAAGGAAGATGGCTACACCTTC CASSSWGKEDGYTF
- TRBD2 TRBJ2-3 TRBV6-5 TGTGCCAGCAGTTGGGGTTCAGCGGGGGGCGGCACAGATACGCAGTATTTT CASSWGSAGGGTDTQYF